These 16 T cell receptor beta chains came from one sample sequenced in a study of T-cell memory formation after mild COVID-19. TCRdb used MiXCR to reprocess the 5' RACE reads, holding one entry per CDR3 protein. The sample lists some 330,000 distinct CDR3 sequences; 21% were seen once. Sequenced input: PBMCs or a T cell subset sorted from them (not recorded which). These receptors all come from an adult woman who had mild COVID-19 (a few samples of this study predate the infection). Cell type and time point are not known.

The chain joins TRBV12-3 or TRBV12-4 to TRBJ1-2; no reliable D call. The CDR3 has 11 residues. V was clipped by 5 bases and J by 7 bases, with 8 bases between them. This CDR3 reads CASSRHRGYTF. The CDR3 DNA is TGTGCCAGCAGTCGCCACCGTGGCTACACCTTC.

This clonotype was found once. The germline gene is not matched at one end of the junction; a read error may be the cause. This chain connects TRBV12-3 or TRBV12-4 to TRBJ2-7, with D maybe TRBD2 (5 bases). The CDR3 has 13 residues. The CDR3 DNA is TGTGCCAGCACCTTAGACTACGCCTACGATCAGTACTTC. Amino acid sequence: CASTLDYAYDQYF.

The sample holds many counts of this clonotype. V and J are TRBV4-2 and TRBJ2-7; D ambiguous. V shed 2 bases and J shed 5 bases, with 10 bases lying between them. Looked up from germline, CDR1 is LGHNA and CDR2 is YNFKEQ. This CDR3 spans 13 amino acids. For the CDR3, the DNA is TGTGCCAGCAGCCAATCGGATGGTCACGAGCAGTACTTC. Translation gives CASSQSDGHEQYF.

The chain is built from TRBV5-6 and TRBJ2-1, with 8 bases matching TRBD2. Germline CDR1 and CDR2: SGHDT and YYEEEE. This CDR3 region has 15 residues. V shed 1 base, J shed 9 bases, and the junction held 9 bases outside the gene matches. CDR3 sequence: CASSLRGLVKGEQFF. CDR3 sequence (DNA): TGTGCCAGCAGCTTGAGGGGACTAGTAAAGGGTGAGCAGTTCTTC.

This rearrangement joins TRBV4-1 to TRBJ1-2, with D perhaps matching TRBD1 (5 bases). CDR3 size: 15 residues. V was cut by 2 bases and J by 7 bases, with 17 bases left in between. Germline V gene data show CDR1 as MGHRA and CDR2 as YSYEKL. CDR3 region: CASSQPGAGGGGYTF. CDR3 DNA sequence: TGCGCCAGCAGCCAACCTGGGGCGGGTGGTGGTGGCTACACCTTC.

The rearrangement joins TRBV27 to TRBJ2-7; TRBD2 agrees at 11 bases. J gave up 6 bases and V 5 bases, and 9 bases lay outside the gene matches. This CDR3 region has 15 residues. The germline V gene encodes CDR1 MNHEY and CDR2 SMNVEV (reference sequence). CDR3 loop: CASSPPSGRRGEQYF. CDR3 coding DNA: TGTGCCAGCAGTCCCCCTAGCGGGAGGCGTGGCGAGCAGTACTTC.

The J gene is TRBJ1-1, the V gene TRBV12-3 or TRBV12-4; D gene uncertain. V was pared by 5 bases and J by 4 bases, with 11 bases between. The CDR3 runs 13 residues. CDR3 sequence: CASSLTHGTEAFF. Here the CDR3 DNA reads TGTGCCAGCAGTCTCACCCATGGCACTGAAGCTTTCTTT.

This sequence joins TRBV9 and TRBJ2-5, with unresolved D. The V end was cut by 3 bases, the J end by 2 bases, with 14 bases between. The CDR3 is 15 residues long. From germline, CDR1 is SGDLS and CDR2 YYNGEE. CDR3 nucleotide sequence: TGTGCCAGCAGCGGCGGATTGATGCGTCAAGAGACCCAGTACTTC. This codes for CASSGGLMRQETQYF.

The chain combines TRBV7-9 with TRBJ2-5; D is possibly TRBD2 (6 bases). From germline, CDR1 is SEHNR and CDR2 FQNEAQ (reference sequence). Trimming removed 2 bases at V and 5 bases at J, with 18 bases between. The CDR3 sequence is 16 residues long. CDR3 bases: TGTGCCAGCAGCTTAAGTAGAACGGGGGTAGGGGAGACCCAGTACTTC. This gives the protein CASSLSRTGVGETQYF.

The CDR3, as DNA: TGTGCCAGCAGCCACTTGGGGACTGAAGCTTTCTTT. The encoded protein is CASSHLGTEAFF. The chain combines TRBV12-3 or TRBV12-4 with TRBJ1-1, with D unclear. V dropped 6 bases and J dropped 5 bases, with 10 bases sitting between them. This CDR3 has 12 amino acids.

This clonotype showed up just a few times. This chain uses TRBV13 with TRBJ2-5; D unclear. The germline V gene has CDR1 PRHDT and CDR2 FYEKMQ (reference sequence). This CDR3 is built from 14 residues. Trimming took 4 bases from V and 5 from J, leaving 14 bases between them. The CDR3 loop reads CASSSPADRETQYF. CDR3 bases: TGTGCCAGCAGCTCACCGGCCGACCGGGAGACCCAGTACTTC.

The chain links TRBV7-3 to TRBJ2-3; 14 bases map to TRBD2. The junction had 20 bases not matched to a gene; V was cut back by 4 bases and J by 5 bases. This CDR3 comprises 21 residues. Germline loops: CDR1 SGHTA, CDR2 FQGTGA. The CDR3 here is CASSSPPDRGGLAGDEDTQYF. The CDR3 bases are TGTGCCAGCAGCTCCCCACCGGACAGGGGGGGACTAGCGGGAGATGAAGATACGCAGTATTTT.

This sequence joins TRBV9 and TRBJ1-5; D is unresolved. The CDR3 spans 15 residues. V lost 2 bases to trimming and J lost 0 bases, with 9 bases between them. CDR1 and CDR2 (germline): SGDLS, YYNGEE. The CDR3 protein is CASSVGTTSNQPQHF. The DNA of the CDR3 is TGTGCCAGCAGCGTCGGAACAACTAGCAATCAGCCCCAGCATTTT.

The CDR3 region is CASTGTVGEKLFF. The CDR3 DNA follows: TGTGCCAGCACCGGGACAGTCGGCGAAAAACTGTTTTTT. The chain has TRBV6-5 and TRBJ1-4, with 7 bases that match TRBD1. The CDR3 has 13 residues. With V trimmed by 7 bases and J by 8 bases, 7 bases remained unmatched. Per germline, CDR1 MNHEY and CDR2 SVGAGI.

This clonotype was found a few times. The chain has TRBV24-1 and TRBJ2-1; D is ambiguous. Per germline, CDR1 KGHDR and CDR2 SFDVKD. The CDR3 spans 13 residues. Trimming left V 7 bases short and J 9 bases short, with 15 bases between. The CDR3 DNA follows: TGTGCCACCAGCAGCGCCTCTGGGGTTGAGCAGTTCTTC. Translated: CATSSASGVEQFF.

A few counts support this clonotype. The rearrangement joins TRBV7-6 to TRBJ2-1, with D perhaps being TRBD1 or TRBD2 (5 bases each). The germline CDR1 and CDR2 sequences are SGHVS and FNYEAQ. V gave up 4 bases and J gave up 5 bases, with 12 bases separating them. This CDR3 has 14 amino acids. The CDR3 sequence: CASSSPGTHNEQFF. Here the CDR3 DNA reads TGTGCCAGCAGCTCGCCCGGGACCCACAATGAGCAGTTCTTC.